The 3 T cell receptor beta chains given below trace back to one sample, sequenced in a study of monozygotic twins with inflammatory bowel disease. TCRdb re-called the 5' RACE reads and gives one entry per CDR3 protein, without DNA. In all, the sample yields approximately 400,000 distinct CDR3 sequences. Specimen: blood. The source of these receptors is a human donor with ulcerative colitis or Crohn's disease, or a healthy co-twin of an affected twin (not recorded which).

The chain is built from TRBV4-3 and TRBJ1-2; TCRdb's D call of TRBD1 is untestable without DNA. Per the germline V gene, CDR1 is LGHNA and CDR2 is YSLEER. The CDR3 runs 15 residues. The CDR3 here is CASSQDGQYNYGYTF.

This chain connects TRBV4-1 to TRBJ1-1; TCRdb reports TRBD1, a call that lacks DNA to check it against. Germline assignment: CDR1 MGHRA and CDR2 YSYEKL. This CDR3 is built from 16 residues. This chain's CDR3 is CASSQDPGQGATEAFF.

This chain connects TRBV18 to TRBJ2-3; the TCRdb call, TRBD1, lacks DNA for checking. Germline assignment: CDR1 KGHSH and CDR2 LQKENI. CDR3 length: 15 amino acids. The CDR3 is CASSPPGGETDTQYF. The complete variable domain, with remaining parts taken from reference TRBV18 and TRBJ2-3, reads NAGVMQNPRHLVRRRGQEARLRCSPMKGHSHVYWYRQLPEEGLKFMVYLQKENIIDESGMPKERFSAEFPKEGPSILRIQQVVRGDSAAYFCASSPPGGETDTQYFGPGTRLTVL.